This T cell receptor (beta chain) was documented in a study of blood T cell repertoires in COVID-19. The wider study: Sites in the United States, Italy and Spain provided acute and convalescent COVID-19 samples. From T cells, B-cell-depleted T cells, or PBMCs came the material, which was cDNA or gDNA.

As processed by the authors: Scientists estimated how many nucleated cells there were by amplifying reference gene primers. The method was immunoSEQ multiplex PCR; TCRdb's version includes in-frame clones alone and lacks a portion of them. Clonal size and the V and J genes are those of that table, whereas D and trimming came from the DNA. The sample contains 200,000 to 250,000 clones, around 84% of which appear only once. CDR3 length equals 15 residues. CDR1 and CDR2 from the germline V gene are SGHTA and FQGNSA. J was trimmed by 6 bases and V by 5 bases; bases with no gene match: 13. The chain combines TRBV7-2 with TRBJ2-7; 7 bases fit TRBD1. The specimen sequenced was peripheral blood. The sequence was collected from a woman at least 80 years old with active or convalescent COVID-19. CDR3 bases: TGTGCCAGCAGCCCATGGGCTACCGACAGGGCCGAGCAGTACTTC. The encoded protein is CASSPWATDRAEQYF.